This T cell receptor (beta chain) was sequenced for a study of blood T cell repertoires in COVID-19. Looking at the study overall: Researchers got acute and convalescent COVID-19 samples from the United States, Italy and Spain.

Profiled with immunoSEQ multiplex PCR; TCRdb holds only in-frame clones, not every one. The table lists over 200,000 clones, more than 70% of them singletons. The CDR3 extends over 16 amino acids. Germline V gene data show CDR1 as MRHNA and CDR2 as SNTAGT. With 5 bases clipped from V and 2 bases from J, the junction kept 11 bases outside the gene matches. Sequencing input: PBMCs or T cells enriched from blood (not recorded which). The receptor comes from a woman aged 40-49 years with acute COVID-19. The J gene is TRBJ2-7, the V gene TRBV6-4, with 8 bases aligning to TRBD2. CDR3: CASSRASGLPAYEQYF. The CDR3 DNA follows: TGTGCCAGCAGTCGTGCTAGCGGGCTCCCCGCCTACGAGCAGTACTTC.